This record looks at one T cell receptor beta chain sequence and its context. The treatment was: around 19 received Ad26.COV2.S at low or high dose, single or two shots; about 5 received placebo; per-sample allocation not given. Material that was analyzed had been drawn on day 63 after the first vaccine or placebo injection. Recruitment in Boston yielded a donor of adult age, 18-55 years. An Ad26 vector carrying the Wuhan-strain SARS-CoV-2 spike served as the vaccine. These data belong to a study of Ad26.COV2.S vaccination and SARS-CoV-2 variants. Study background: Donor allocation was to the COV1001 Ad26.COV2.S trial arm. In the study, Ad26.COV2.S was injected intramuscularly once, or twice 56 days apart.

The data were produced by immunoSEQ multiplex PCR, yet TCRdb's version contains in-frame clones alone and is incomplete. The data show about 400,000 clones, about 90% seen once. Germline CDR1 MNHEY, CDR2 SMNVEV (reference sequence). The CDR3 totals 18 residues. V dropped 3 bases and J dropped 9; count of bases not matched to a gene: 15. Sequencing was performed on peripheral blood, taken in a trial of Ad26.COV2.S vaccine versus placebo. The chain combines TRBV27 with TRBJ2-1, with 12 nucleotides matching TRBD2. This receptor was identified in a person between 18 and 60 years old who received the Ad26.COV2.S COVID-19 vaccine or a placebo. The CDR3 nucleotides read TGTGCCAGCAGTTTTACTCCGGAGGCTAGCGGGGGGGTTTTTGAGCAGTTCTTC. Translated, it gives CASSFTPEASGGVFEQFF.